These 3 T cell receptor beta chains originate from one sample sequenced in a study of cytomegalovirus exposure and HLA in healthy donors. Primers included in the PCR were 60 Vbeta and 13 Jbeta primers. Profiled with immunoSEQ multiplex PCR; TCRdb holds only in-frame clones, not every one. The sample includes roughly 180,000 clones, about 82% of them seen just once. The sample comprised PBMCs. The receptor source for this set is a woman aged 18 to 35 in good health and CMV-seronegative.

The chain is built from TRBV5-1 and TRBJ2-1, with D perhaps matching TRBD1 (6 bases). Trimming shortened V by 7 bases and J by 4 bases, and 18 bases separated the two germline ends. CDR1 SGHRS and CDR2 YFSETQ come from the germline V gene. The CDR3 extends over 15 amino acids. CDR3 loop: CASGIARGGYNEQFF. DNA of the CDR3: TGCGCCAGCGGGATAGCAAGAGGGGGTTACAATGAGCAGTTCTTC.

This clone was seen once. CDR3 residues: CASSLSGQVSYEQYF. The CDR3 DNA is TGTGCCAGCAGCTTATCCGGACAGGTTTCTTACGAGCAGTACTTC. The chain recombines TRBV11-3 with TRBJ2-7; 7 bases are a match to TRBD1. The junction had 8 bases not matched to a gene; V was cut back by 2 bases and J by 4 bases. Germline CDR1 is SGHNT and CDR2 is YENEEA. The CDR3 extends over 15 amino acids. Full variable domain (missing parts from reference TRBV11-3 and TRBJ2-7): EAGVVQSPRYKIIEKKQPVAFWCNPISGHNTLYWYLQNLGQGPELLIRYENEEAVDDSQLPKDRFSAERLKGVDSTLKIQPAELGDSAVYLCASSLSGQVSYEQYFGPGTRLTVT.

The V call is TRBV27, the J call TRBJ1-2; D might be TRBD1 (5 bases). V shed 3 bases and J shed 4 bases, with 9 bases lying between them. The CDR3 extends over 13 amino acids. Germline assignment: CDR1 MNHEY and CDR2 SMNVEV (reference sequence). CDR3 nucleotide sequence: TGTGCCAGCAGTTTTGGGGGACTCTATGGCTACACCTTC. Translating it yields CASSFGGLYGYTF.